One sample yielded the 21 T cell receptor beta chains listed below, sequenced in a study of cytomegalovirus exposure and HLA in healthy donors. The PCR made use of 60 Vbeta and 13 Jbeta primers. Profiled with immunoSEQ multiplex PCR; TCRdb holds only in-frame clones, not every one. This sample has about 160,000 clones, with just under 80% found just once. Input material: PBMCs. The origin of the receptors is a woman between 45 and 60 years old in good health and CMV-seronegative.

This clone showed up just once. The chain combines TRBV6-5 with TRBJ2-7, with 11 bases lining up with TRBD2. The CDR3 has 13 amino acids. CDR1 is MNHEY, CDR2 SVGAGI, per germline. J was trimmed by 2 bases and V by 8 bases; bases with no gene match: 2. This CDR3 reads CASGLAGTYEQYF. The CDR3 region has the DNA TGTGCCAGCGGACTAGCGGGTACCTACGAGCAGTACTTC.

This clone was counted a few times. This chain links TRBV4-3 with TRBJ2-7; TRBD1 agrees at 10 bases. V gave up 3 bases and J gave up 5 bases; unmatched junction bases: 16. Per the germline V gene, CDR1 is LGHNA and CDR2 is YSLEER. This CDR3 contains 18 residues. The CDR3 region has the DNA TGCGCCAGCAGCCAGTCACGACAGGGGGCGGCCGGAGGGGACGAGCAGTACTTC. Translating it yields CASSQSRQGAAGGDEQYF.

The rearrangement links TRBV6-5 to TRBJ2-3; TRBD1 matches 8 bases. This CDR3 is 15 amino acids long. Trimming took 0 bases from V and 3 from J; bases not matched to a gene: 2. Germline V lookup: CDR1 MNHEY, CDR2 SVGAGI. The chain's CDR3 is CASSYSQGATDTQYF. In DNA, the CDR3 is TGTGCCAGCAGTTACTCCCAGGGGGCGACAGATACGCAGTATTTT.

The gene calls are TRBV5-1 and TRBJ2-5; 9 bases align to TRBD2. CDR3 length: 17 amino acids. CDR1 is SGHRS, CDR2 YFSETQ, per germline. The J segment lost 1 base and the V segment lost 0 bases, leaving 7 bases of the junction unmatched. CDR3 residues: CASSLGQLAGFQETQYF. In DNA form, the CDR3 reads TGCGCCAGCAGCTTGGGCCAACTAGCGGGTTTCCAAGAGACCCAGTACTTC.

The chain uses TRBV7-2 and TRBJ2-5; maybe TRBD2 (7 bases). The CDR3 runs 18 residues. Trimming took 5 bases from V and 5 from J, leaving 27 bases between them. Germline V lookup: CDR1 SGHTA, CDR2 FQGNSA. The CDR3: CASSPHRREAGVGETQYF. The DNA for the CDR3 is TGTGCCAGCAGCCCCCACAGACGGGAGGCAGGGGTAGGGGAGACCCAGTACTTC.

The chain carries TRBV28 and TRBJ2-7; 9 bases match TRBD2. V shed 7 bases, J shed 11 bases, and the junction held 18 bases outside the gene matches. The V gene's germline CDR1 is MDHEN and CDR2 SYDVKM. The CDR3 is 15 amino acids. The DNA for the CDR3 is TGTGCCAGCAAATTCTCAGGGCTAGCGGGATATGCCGAGTACTTC. Amino acids: CASKFSGLAGYAEYF.

This clone was observed a handful of times. The CDR3 DNA reads TGTGCCAGCATGGTCTTGGGACAGGGGACAACCTACGAGCAGTACTTC. Its protein product is CASMVLGQGTTYEQYF. The genes are TRBV28 and TRBJ2-7; TRBD1 agrees at 10 bases. J lost 2 bases, V lost 7 bases, and 11 bases had no gene match. The CDR3 runs to 16 residues. Germline CDR1 MDHEN, CDR2 SYDVKM.

There are many counts of this clone. The rearrangement uses TRBV6-4 and TRBJ1-2; D unclear. Germline assignment: CDR1 MRHNA and CDR2 SNTAGT. With 2 bases removed from V and 6 bases from J, the gap between germline ends came to 10 bases. This CDR3 has 13 amino acids. The CDR3 protein is CASSDEEANGYTF. DNA of the CDR3: TGTGCCAGCAGTGACGAGGAAGCGAATGGCTACACCTTC.

The chain is built from TRBV4-3 and TRBJ2-7, with a tentative D call TRBD1 (6 bases). V lost 0 bases and J lost 0, with 9 bases in between. The CDR3 totals 15 residues. Germline lookup yields CDR1 LGHNA and CDR2 YSLEER. CDR3 sequence: CASSQDRQDSYEQYF. For the CDR3, the DNA is TGCGCCAGCAGCCAAGATAGACAGGACTCCTACGAGCAGTACTTC.

The chain joins TRBV28 to TRBJ2-5; D possibly corresponds to TRBD2 (6 bases). The ends were cut back, 2 bases at V and 6 bases at J, with 13 bases in the middle. Per the germline V gene, CDR1 is MDHEN and CDR2 is SYDVKM. CDR3 size: 14 residues. The CDR3 nucleotides read TGTGCCAGCAGTTTAGGGACTCTAAAAAAGACCCAGTACTTC. Encoded protein: CASSLGTLKKTQYF.

The rearrangement joins TRBV9 to TRBJ1-5; no firm D call. V lost 0 bases and J 5 bases, leaving 6 bases between the germline ends. CDR1 and CDR2 (germline): SGDLS, YYNGEE. The CDR3 is 13 amino acids. The CDR3 reads CASSVDGDQPQHF. The DNA for the CDR3 is TGTGCCAGCAGCGTAGACGGAGATCAGCCCCAGCATTTT.

Only a few counts were recorded for this clone. The chain links TRBV4-3 to TRBJ1-1; 10 bases fit TRBD1. Trimming at V came to 1 base and at J to 3 bases, leaving 5 bases not matched to a gene. Germline CDR1 reads LGHNA; CDR2 reads YSLEER. This CDR3 contains 16 residues. CDR3 in DNA: TGCGCCAGCAGCCAAGCACTCGGGACAGGGGACACTGAAGCTTTCTTT. Translated: CASSQALGTGDTEAFF.

The J gene is TRBJ2-7, the V gene TRBV19; D possibly corresponds to TRBD2 (6 bases). The CDR3 has 14 amino acids. Germline CDR1 reads LNHDA; CDR2 reads SQIVND (reference sequence). The V end was cut by 3 bases, the J end by 2 bases, with 11 bases between. DNA for the CDR3: TGTGCCAGTAGTATTAAGGAGGGGCCCTACGAGCAGTACTTC. This encodes CASSIKEGPYEQYF.

The chain is built from TRBV6-5 and TRBJ1-1; TRBD1 matches 7 bases. In germline, CDR1 is MNHEY, CDR2 SVGAGI. The CDR3 sequence is 13 residues long. V trimming: 6 bases; J trimming: 0 bases; junction bases outside the gene matches: 1. The CDR3 nucleotides are TGTGCCAGCAGAGACAGGGTGAACACTGAAGCTTTCTTT. Protein sequence: CASRDRVNTEAFF.

This chain connects TRBV10-3 to TRBJ2-3; 7 bases are a match to TRBD1. V lost 3 bases and J lost 4; bases outside the gene matches: 4. Germline CDR1 ENHRY, CDR2 SYGVKD. The CDR3 has 14 residues. CDR3 sequence reads: CAISEDRAPDTQYF. CDR3 sequence (DNA): TGTGCCATCAGTGAAGACAGGGCCCCAGATACGCAGTATTTT.

This sequence joins TRBV19 and TRBJ2-6, with 11 bases that match TRBD1. J lost 1 base, V lost 3 bases, and 11 bases had no gene match. In germline, CDR1 is LNHDA, CDR2 SQIVND (reference sequence). This CDR3 region has 20 residues. The CDR3 protein is CASSIHFGTGGRSGANVLTF. The CDR3 DNA sequence: TGTGCCAGTAGTATCCACTTCGGGACAGGGGGGAGGTCTGGGGCCAACGTCCTGACTTTC.

This clone was picked up one time. This sequence joins TRBV29-1 and TRBJ1-3; D is unresolved. The CDR3 has 14 amino acids. Trimming removed 3 bases from V and 0 bases from J, with 9 bases in between. The germline V gene has CDR1 SQVTM and CDR2 ANQGSEA. DNA for the CDR3: TGCAGCGTTGAGCCTAAATTCTCTGGAAACACCATATATTTT. Translating gives CSVEPKFSGNTIYF.

The V call is TRBV13, the J call TRBJ1-2, with D maybe TRBD1 (6 bases). Trimming took off 0 bases at V and 3 bases at J, with 8 bases between the two ends. CDR1 is PRHDT and CDR2 is FYEKMQ in the germline V gene (reference sequence). The CDR3 is 14 residues long. The DNA of the CDR3 is TGTGCCAGCAGCTTAGGAGACAGGCACTATGGCTACACCTTC. It specifies CASSLGDRHYGYTF.

The chain joins TRBV29-1 to TRBJ2-7, with 9 bases matching TRBD1. J was trimmed by 0 bases and V by 5 bases; bases with no gene match: 5. Germline V gene lookup returns CDR1 SQVTM and CDR2 ANQGSEA. The CDR3 contains 14 residues. Here the CDR3 DNA reads TGCAGCGTTAACAGGGGGCCGAGCTCCTACGAGCAGTACTTC. This sequence encodes CSVNRGPSSYEQYF.

The chain carries TRBV9 and TRBJ1-4; D is ambiguous. Germline values: CDR1 SGDLS, CDR2 YYNGEE. The CDR3 covers 11 residues. Trimming took off 7 bases at V and 6 bases at J, with 7 bases between the two ends. CDR3 loop: CASGADEKLFF. The CDR3 DNA sequence: TGTGCCAGCGGAGCAGATGAAAAACTGTTTTTT.

The rearrangement uses TRBV11-3 and TRBJ2-1, with D uncertain. Per the germline V gene, CDR1 is SGHNT and CDR2 is YENEEA. Trimming took 0 bases from V and 8 from J, leaving 26 bases between them. This CDR3 is 19 amino acids long. The chain's CDR3 is CASSLDRSRTASLEDEQFF. In DNA, the CDR3 is TGTGCCAGCAGCTTAGATCGTAGTCGCACAGCCTCTTTAGAAGATGAGCAGTTCTTC.